The 24 T cell receptor beta chains below all came from one sample that was sequenced in a study of T cells in Graves' hyperthyroidism and ophthalmopathy. Amplification targeted TCR beta CDR3 regions from RNA transcripts. RT-PCR in the first round (using the HTBI primer set) targeted the TCR CDR3. TCRdb reprocessed the multiplex PCR reads with MiXCR, giving one entry per CDR3 protein. Of 600,000 or so distinct CDR3 sequences listed, 40% to 55% were seen once; the top ten hold about 7.8%. The sequenced material came from peripheral blood or thyroid tissue (not recorded which). The receptors were sampled from a woman between 18 and 29 years old with Graves' hyperthyroidism.

The chain has TRBV25-1 and TRBJ2-2; 11 nucleotides line up with TRBD2. Germline assignment: CDR1 MGHDK and CDR2 SYGVNS. V shed 6 bases and J 6 bases; nucleotides not matched to a gene: 12. The CDR3 contains 17 residues. In DNA, the CDR3 is TGTGCCAGCAGCACCCCTACTAGCGGGAGTAACGCCGGGGAGCTGTTTTTT. Residues: CASSTPTSGSNAGELFF.

This chain uses TRBV29-1 with TRBJ1-3; 7 positions agree with TRBD1. CDR3 size: 13 residues. With V trimmed by 5 bases and J by 4 bases, 5 bases remained unmatched. The germline CDR1 and CDR2 sequences are SQVTM and ANQGSEA. For the CDR3, the DNA is TGCAGCGTTAGGGCAGGGGGAGGAAACACCATATATTTT. This encodes CSVRAGGGNTIYF. The whole variable domain, filled in from reference TRBV29-1 and TRBJ1-3, reads SAVISQKPSRDICQRGTSLTIQCQVDSQVTMMFWYRQQPGQSLTLIATANQGSEATYESGFVIDKFPISRPNLTFSTLTVSNMSPEDSSIYLCSVRAGGGNTIYFGEGSWLTVV.

The chain links TRBV25-1 to TRBJ1-2, with a tentative D call TRBD1 (5 bases). Trimming left V 7 bases short and J 1 base short, with 16 bases between. Germline CDR1 MGHDK, CDR2 SYGVNS. This CDR3 comprises 15 residues. This chain's CDR3 is CASIGSNRNNYGYTF. Written as DNA, the CDR3 is TGTGCCAGCATTGGATCGAACAGGAATAACTATGGCTACACCTTC.

About this clonotype: Likely a read error: the CDR3 ends without its conserved phenylalanine or tryptophan. The J gene is TRBJ1-2, the V gene TRBV12-3 or TRBV12-4; 8 bases agree with TRBD1. CDR3 size: 13 residues. Here the CDR3 DNA reads TGTGCCGGCAGTCCAAGGACAGGGCGCGGCTACACCATC. It specifies CAGSPRTGRGYTI.

Points on this clonotype: This may be a read error, as it is one base from a much larger clone. The V and J genes are TRBV7-8 and TRBJ2-7; D gene uncertain. The CDR3 loop spans 13 amino acids. Germline V gene lookup returns CDR1 SGHVS and CDR2 FQNEAQ. V was clipped by 5 bases and J by 3 bases, with 11 bases between them. The CDR3 is CASSHPSSYEQYF. Written as DNA, the CDR3 is TGTGCCAGCAGCCACCCTTCGAGCTACGAGCAGTACTTC.

Points on this clonotype: At one of its ends the junction is not consistent with the germline gene, which may arise from a read error. This chain uses TRBV7-2 with TRBJ1-5, with a tentative D call TRBD1 (5 bases). The CDR3 runs 16 residues. In germline, CDR1 is SGHTA, CDR2 FQGNSA. The CDR3 region has the DNA TGTGCCAGGAGCTCCTCAGGGTCGGTCAGCAATCAGCCCCGGCATTTT. As protein: CARSSSGSVSNQPRHF.

This clonotype was observed at least ten times. V usage is TRBV7-9 and J usage is TRBJ1-3, with no clear D. CDR3 length: 14 amino acids. V dropped 1 base and J dropped 4 bases, with 8 bases sitting between them. CDR1 is SEHNR and CDR2 is FQNEAQ in the germline V gene (reference sequence). The CDR3 is CASSLGGIGNTIYF. CDR3 nucleotide sequence: TGTGCCAGCAGCTTAGGTGGCATCGGAAACACCATATATTTT.

The chain's CDR3 is CASSPRTEQRSYEQYF. The CDR3 bases are TGTGCCAGTAGTCCCCGGACAGAACAACGCTCCTACGAGCAGTACTTC. V is TRBV19 and J is TRBJ2-7; D is possibly TRBD1 (6 bases). Germline V CDR1 and CDR2: LNHDA, SQIVND (reference sequence). Trimming took off 5 bases at V and 0 bases at J, with 17 bases between the two ends. CDR3 size: 16 residues.

This CDR3 is CASSFWGQGEQRKLFF. The DNA of the CDR3 is TGTGCCAGCAGTTTCTGGGGACAGGGGGAACAGCGCAAACTGTTTTTT. V gene TRBV25-1 combines with J gene TRBJ1-4; 11 bases line up with TRBD1. The CDR3 covers 16 residues. CDR1 and CDR2 from the germline V gene are MGHDK and SYGVNS. The trim removed 5 bases at V and 11 bases at J, leaving 13 bases unmatched.

This clonotype has just a few counts. This chain joins TRBV29-1 and TRBJ1-1; 7 bases are shared with TRBD1. Trimming removed 6 bases from V and 7 bases from J; junction bases left unmatched: 14. This CDR3 region has 14 residues. The germline V gene encodes CDR1 SQVTM and CDR2 ANQGSEA. CDR3: CSVGGKGASDEAFF. Here the CDR3 DNA reads TGCAGCGTCGGCGGAAAGGGGGCTTCTGATGAAGCTTTCTTT.

V and J are TRBV6-5 and TRBJ2-3; D unclear. The CDR3 covers 15 residues. Trimming stripped 0 bases from V and 0 bases from J, with 7 bases between. Germline assignment: CDR1 MNHEY and CDR2 SVGAGI. CDR3 sequence reads: CASSYSTSSTDTQYF. As DNA, the CDR3 is TGTGCCAGCAGTTACTCGACCAGTAGCACAGATACGCAGTATTTT.

The chain links TRBV11-3 to TRBJ2-5; 7 nucleotides align to TRBD2. The length of the CDR3 is 14 residues. V shed 4 bases and J 5 bases; nucleotides not matched to a gene: 7. Germline assignment: CDR1 SGHNT and CDR2 YENEEA. CDR3 residues: CASSSGGSVETQYF. The DNA of the CDR3 is TGTGCCAGCAGCTCCGGGGGGTCGGTGGAGACCCAGTACTTC.

This clonotype was counted many times. The chain links TRBV7-2 to TRBJ1-2, with a possible D match to TRBD1 (6 bases). CDR1 and CDR2 (germline): SGHTA, FQGNSA. Between the trimmed V and J ends, which lost 3 bases and 6 bases, there was a span of 8 bases. The length of the CDR3 is 12 residues. CDR3 in DNA: TGTGCCAGCAGCTTGGGGGGCCATGGCTACACCTTC. Translated: CASSLGGHGYTF. Based on the CDR3 plus reference TRBV7-2 and TRBJ1-2, the full variable domain is GAGVSQSPSNKVTEKGKDVELRCDPISGHTALYWYRQSLGQGLEFLIYFQGNSAPDKSGLPSDRFSAERTGGSVSTLTIQRTQQEDSAVYLCASSLGGHGYTFGSGTRLTVV.

This clonotype has ten or more counts. The chain couples TRBV29-1 to TRBJ1-5, with 9 nucleotides matching TRBD1. The CDR3 is 13 residues long. V was clipped by 7 bases and J by 1 base; unmatched bases: 2. Germline lookup yields CDR1 SQVTM and CDR2 ANQGSEA. CDR3 loop: CSAGQGSNQPQHF. CDR3 nucleotides: TGCAGCGCTGGACAGGGGAGCAATCAGCCCCAGCATTTT. Full variable domain (missing parts from reference TRBV29-1 and TRBJ1-5): SAVISQKPSRDICQRGTSLTIQCQVDSQVTMMFWYRQQPGQSLTLIATANQGSEATYESGFVIDKFPISRPNLTFSTLTVSNMSPEDSSIYLCSAGQGSNQPQHFGDGTRLSIL.

This clonotype was counted between two and nine times. V and J are TRBV5-1 and TRBJ1-2; D possibly corresponds to TRBD1 (5 bases). Per germline, CDR1 SGHRS and CDR2 YFSETQ. The CDR3 consists of 14 residues. V was clipped by 1 base and J by 6 bases, with 13 bases between them. CDR3 sequence: CASSLLGGVDGYTF. CDR3 nucleotides: TGCGCCAGCAGCTTGCTCGGGGGTGTGGATGGCTACACCTTC.

The rearrangement uses TRBV19 and TRBJ1-4, with D unclear. The V and J ends lost 3 bases and 8 bases respectively, with 10 bases between them. Germline CDR1 LNHDA, CDR2 SQIVND (reference sequence). The CDR3 extends over 13 amino acids. CDR3 sequence (DNA): TGTGCCAGTAGTATTCTGCAAGGAGAAAAACTGTTTTTT. Translation gives CASSILQGEKLFF.

The table lists this clonotype with a few counts. V gene TRBV10-3 combines with J gene TRBJ1-3; D gene uncertain. Germline V lookup: CDR1 ENHRY, CDR2 SYGVKD. The CDR3 consists of 13 residues. The V and J ends lost 10 bases and 4 bases respectively, with 14 bases between them. The CDR3 DNA sequence: TGTGCCAGCACCGAAGGGATAGGAAACACCATATATTTT. It codes for CASTEGIGNTIYF.

The rearrangement links TRBV9 to TRBJ2-5, with D tentatively TRBD2 (6 bases). The CDR3 extends over 15 amino acids. V gave up 4 bases and J gave up 3 bases, with 16 bases separating them. Germline V gene sequence: CDR1 SGDLS, CDR2 YYNGEE. The CDR3 protein is CASSFPGGREETQYF. In DNA form, the CDR3 reads TGTGCCAGCAGCTTCCCCGGGGGTCGGGAAGAGACCCAGTACTTC.

This clonotype was seen repeatedly, ten times or more. The chain employs TRBV2 and TRBJ2-5, with 10 bases aligning to TRBD2. The CDR3 has 14 amino acids. V lost 1 base to trimming and J lost 6 bases; unmatched junction nucleotides: 2. The V gene's germline CDR1 is SNHLY and CDR2 FYNNEI. In DNA form, the CDR3 reads TGTGCCAGCAGTGAAGTAGCGGGAGGAAAGACCCAGTACTTC. This translates into CASSEVAGGKTQYF.

The rearrangement joins TRBV7-9 to TRBJ1-2, with D possibly being TRBD1 (6 bases). The germline V gene encodes CDR1 SEHNR and CDR2 FQNEAQ (reference sequence). Trimming removed 5 bases from V and 14 bases from J, with 9 bases in between. The CDR3 totals 9 residues. For the CDR3, the DNA is TGTGCCAGCAGCAGGGGGGAGACCTTC. Translation: CASSRGETF.

This chain uses TRBV7-6 with TRBJ1-1; D is perhaps TRBD1 (5 bases). The V and J ends lost 5 bases and 1 base respectively, with 14 bases between them. Looked up from germline, CDR1 is SGHVS and CDR2 is FNYEAQ. The CDR3 extends over 15 amino acids. The DNA of the CDR3 is TGTGCCAGCAGCCCCCGACGAACAGGGAACACTGAAGCTTTCTTT. This sequence encodes CASSPRRTGNTEAFF. Looking up the rest from reference TRBV7-6 and TRBJ1-1 gives the full variable domain: GAGVSQSPRYKVTKRGQDVALRCDPISGHVSLYWYRQALGQGPEFLTYFNYEAQQDKSGLPNDRFSAERPEGSISTLTIQRTEQRDSAMYRCASSPRRTGNTEAFFGQGTRLTVV.

This CDR3 reads CASSLTGDLYEQYF. The DNA of the CDR3 is TGTGCCAGCAGCTTAACCGGGGACCTCTACGAGCAGTACTTC. The chain carries TRBV7-9 and TRBJ2-7, with D perhaps assigned TRBD1 or TRBD2 (5 bases each). The CDR3 is 14 amino acids. Deletions cut 2 bases from V and 3 bases from J, with 11 bases between. Germline loops: CDR1 SEHNR, CDR2 FQNEAQ (reference sequence).

The rearrangement links TRBV6-4 to TRBJ2-2, with 7 nucleotides matching TRBD1. The V and J ends lost 2 bases and 6 bases, in that order; junction bases with no gene match: 6. The CDR3 totals 15 residues. CDR1 is MRHNA, CDR2 SNTAGT, per germline. CDR3 region: CASSDRQGPAGELFF. For the CDR3, the DNA is TGTGCCAGCAGTGACCGACAGGGCCCCGCCGGGGAGCTGTTTTTT.

The rearrangement links TRBV19 to TRBJ1-1; D gene uncertain. CDR3 length equals 15 residues. Germline CDR1 LNHDA, CDR2 SQIVND (reference sequence). V was cut by 5 bases and J by 3 bases, with 16 bases left in between. CDR3 nucleotides: TGTGCCAGTAGTGCCTCCCCAGAGACTTACACTGAAGCTTTCTTT. It is translated as CASSASPETYTEAFF.